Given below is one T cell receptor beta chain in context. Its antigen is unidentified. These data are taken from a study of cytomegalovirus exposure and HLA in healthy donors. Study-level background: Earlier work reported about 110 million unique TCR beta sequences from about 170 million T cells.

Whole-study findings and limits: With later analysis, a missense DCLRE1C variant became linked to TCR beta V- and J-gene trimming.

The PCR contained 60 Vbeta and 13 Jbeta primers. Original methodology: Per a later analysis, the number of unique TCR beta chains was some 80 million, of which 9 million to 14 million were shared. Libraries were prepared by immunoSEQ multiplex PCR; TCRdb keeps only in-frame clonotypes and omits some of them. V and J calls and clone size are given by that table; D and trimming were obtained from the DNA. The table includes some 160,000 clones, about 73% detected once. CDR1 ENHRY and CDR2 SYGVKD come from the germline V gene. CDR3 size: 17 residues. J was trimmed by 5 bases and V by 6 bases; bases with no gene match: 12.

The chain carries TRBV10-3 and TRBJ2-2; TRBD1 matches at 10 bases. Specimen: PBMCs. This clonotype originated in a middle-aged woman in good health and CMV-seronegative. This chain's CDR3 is CAIRGSGTGAGTGELFF. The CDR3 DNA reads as TGTGCCATCAGAGGATCCGGGACAGGGGCGGGGACCGGGGAGCTGTTTTTT.